This T cell receptor beta chain was sequenced for a study of beta chain features in type 1 diabetes. cDNA synthesis used the whole RNA isolate, giving expressed TCRB sequences. Regulatory, naive and central memory T cell samples averaged approximately 3.4 million reads. Assay used: immunoSEQ multiplex PCR; TCRdb lists only in-frame clones, some missing. Found here are about 660,000 clones, over 11% of them singletons; the top ten hold less than 0.04%. Notes on this clone: Its specificity is unknown.

In total, each donor contributed a single heparinised blood draw that averaged roughly 100 mL. V gave up 4 bases and J gave up 3 bases, with 10 bases separating them. Germline V CDR1 and CDR2: SQVTM, ANQGSEA. This CDR3 comprises 12 residues. Points from the study as a whole: In every one of the four CD4+ subsets, TCRB CDR3s were moderately but significantly shorter in Type 1 diabetes patients. Any HLA type influence on TCRB rearrangement was left unresolved here.

The sample taken for sequencing was naive CD4+ T cells from blood. This clonotype was sampled from a man aged 18 to 35 with type 1 diabetes. V and J are TRBV29-1 and TRBJ2-7, with unresolved D. In DNA form, the CDR3 reads TGCAGCGTTGTGGATCCGATCTACGAGCAGTACTTC. Translating it yields CSVVDPIYEQYF.